This record looks at one T cell receptor (beta chain) sequence and its context. These data belong to a study of shared clonotypes between healthy human individuals. At the level of the study: Every donor yielded three CD4 naive, three CD4 memory, two CD8 naive and one CD8 memory plate.

Trimming stripped 2 bases from V and 5 bases from J, with 16 bases between. Looked up from germline, CDR1 is SGDLS and CDR2 is YYNGEE. This CDR3 has 16 residues. Some clones are missing from TCRdb's copy, which holds only in-frame ones; the method was immunoSEQ multiplex PCR. The sample includes 2 million to 2.5 million clones, just under 95% of them seen just once. The specimen was naive CD4+ T cells from PBMCs. The subset here: CD45RA+ positively selected. The chain combines TRBV9 with TRBJ2-2, with D perhaps being TRBD1 or TRBD2 (5 bases each). The clonotype was recovered from a man younger than 35 in good health. Some clones in this sample may be carry-over from other donors' samples. CDR3 sequence (DNA): TGTGCCAGCAGCGTTTGGGACGGACCGAGGACCGGGGAGCTGTTTTTT. It translates to CASSVWDGPRTGELFF. Variable domain in full (rest from reference TRBV9 and TRBJ2-2): DSGVTQTPKHLITATGQRVTLRCSPRSGDLSVYWYQQSLDQGLQFLIQYYNGEERAKGNILERFSAQQFPDLHSELNLSSLELGDSALYFCASSVWDGPRTGELFFGEGSRLTVL.